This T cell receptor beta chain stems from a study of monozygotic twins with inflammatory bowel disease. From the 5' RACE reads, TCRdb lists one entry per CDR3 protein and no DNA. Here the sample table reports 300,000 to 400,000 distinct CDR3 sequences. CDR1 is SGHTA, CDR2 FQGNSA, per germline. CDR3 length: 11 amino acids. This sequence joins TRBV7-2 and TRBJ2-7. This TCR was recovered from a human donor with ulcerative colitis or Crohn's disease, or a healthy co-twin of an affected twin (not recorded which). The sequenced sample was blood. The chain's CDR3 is CASSLRVEQYF.